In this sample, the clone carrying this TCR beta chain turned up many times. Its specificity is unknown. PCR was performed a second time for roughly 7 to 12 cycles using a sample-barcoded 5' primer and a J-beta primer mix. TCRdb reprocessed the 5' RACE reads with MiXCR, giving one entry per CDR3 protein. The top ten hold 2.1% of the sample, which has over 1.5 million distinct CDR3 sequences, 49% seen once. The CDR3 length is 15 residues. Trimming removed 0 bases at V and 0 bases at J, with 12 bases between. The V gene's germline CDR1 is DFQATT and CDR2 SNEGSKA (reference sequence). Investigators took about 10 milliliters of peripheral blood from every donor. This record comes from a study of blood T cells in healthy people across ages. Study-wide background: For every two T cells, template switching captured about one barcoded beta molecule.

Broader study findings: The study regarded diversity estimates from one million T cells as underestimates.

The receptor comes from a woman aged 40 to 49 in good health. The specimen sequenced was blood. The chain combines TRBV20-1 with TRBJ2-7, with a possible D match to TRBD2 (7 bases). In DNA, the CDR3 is TGCAGTGCTAGAGATAGACGGGGGGCCTCCTACGAGCAGTACTTC. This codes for CSARDRRGASYEQYF.